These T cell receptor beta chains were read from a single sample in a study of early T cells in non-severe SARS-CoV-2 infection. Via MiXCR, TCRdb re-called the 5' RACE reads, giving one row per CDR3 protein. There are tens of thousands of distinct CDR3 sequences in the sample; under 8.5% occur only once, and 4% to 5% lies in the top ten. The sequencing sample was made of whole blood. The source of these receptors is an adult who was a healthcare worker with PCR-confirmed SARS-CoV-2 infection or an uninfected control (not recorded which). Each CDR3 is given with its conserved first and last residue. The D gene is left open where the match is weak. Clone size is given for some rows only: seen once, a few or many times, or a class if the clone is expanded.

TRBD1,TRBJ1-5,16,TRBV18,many,TGTGCCAGCTCACCGACAGGGGCTAATAGCAATCAGCCCCAGCATTTT,CASSPTGANSNQPQHF
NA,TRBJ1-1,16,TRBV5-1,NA,TGCGCCAGCAGCTTGGTGTGGACGGCCCTGAACACTGAAGCTTTCTTT,CASSLVWTALNTEAFF
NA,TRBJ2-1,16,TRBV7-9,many,TGTGCCAGCAGCCTTAGTCGGCGGCACCCGGGCAATGAGCAGTTCTTC,CASSLSRRHPGNEQFF
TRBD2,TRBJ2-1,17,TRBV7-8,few,TGTGCCAGCAGCCCCCGTCCTAGCGGGAGCTCCTACAATGAGCAGTTCTTC,CASSPRPSGSSYNEQFF
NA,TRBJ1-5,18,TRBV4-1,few,TGCGCCAGCAGCCAAGTATTTTCAGGACAGATTAGCAATCAGCCCCAGCATTTT,CASSQVFSGQISNQPQHF
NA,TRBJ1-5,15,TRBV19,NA,TGTGCCAGTAGTATTAAGGGGAATAGCAATCAGCCCCAGCATTTT,CASSIKGNSNQPQHF
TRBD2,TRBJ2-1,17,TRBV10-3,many,TGTGCCATCAGTGAGTCACTAGCGGGGAGGCTTCCCCGCGAGCAGTTCTTC,CAISESLAGRLPREQFF
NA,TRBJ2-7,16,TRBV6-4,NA,TGTGCCAGCAGTGACTTCGGTCGGAGCCATTCCTACGAGCAGTACTTC,CASSDFGRSHSYEQYF
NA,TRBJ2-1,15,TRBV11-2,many,TGTGCCAGCAGCTCCCTTGGGGGGAAATACAATGAGCAGTTCTTC,CASSSLGGKYNEQFF
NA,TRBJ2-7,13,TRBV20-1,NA,TGCAGTGCTAGTCGGAGGGCACTTTACGAGCAGTACTTC,CSASRRALYEQYF
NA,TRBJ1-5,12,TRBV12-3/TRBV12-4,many,TGTGCCGGTGGAACCGATTATCAGCCCCAGCATTTT,CAGGTDYQPQHF
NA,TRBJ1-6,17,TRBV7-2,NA,TGTGCCAGCAGATCGGAGTTGTATAGCTCCTATAATTCACCCCTCCACTTT,CASRSELYSSYNSPLHF
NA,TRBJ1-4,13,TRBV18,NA,TGTGCCAGCTCACCACCAGGGCATGAAAAACTGTTTTTT,CASSPPGHEKLFF
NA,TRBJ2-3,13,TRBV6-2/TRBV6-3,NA,TGTGCCAGCAGTTACAGTTGGCCAGATACGCAGTATTTT,CASSYSWPDTQYF
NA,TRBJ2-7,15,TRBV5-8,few,TGTGCCAGCAGCCGACCGGGGTCAATGGCCTACGAGCAGTACTTC,CASSRPGSMAYEQYF
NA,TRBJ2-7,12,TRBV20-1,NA,TGCAGTGCTAAGGGGGACCCCTACGAGCAGTACTTC,CSAKGDPYEQYF
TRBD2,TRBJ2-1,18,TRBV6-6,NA,TGTGCCAGCAGTTACTCAACCACCGAACTAGCGGGGGGAGGTGAGCAGTTCTTC,CASSYSTTELAGGGEQFF
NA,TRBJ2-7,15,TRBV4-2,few,TGTGCCAGCAGCCAAGAAATCTCACATACTTACGAGCAGTACTTC,CASSQEISHTYEQYF
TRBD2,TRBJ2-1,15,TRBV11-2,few,TGTGCCAGCAGATCACTAGCGGGAGCCTACAATGAGCAGTTCTTC,CASRSLAGAYNEQFF
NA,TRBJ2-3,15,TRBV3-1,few,TGTGCCAGCAGCCAAGGACTAGTCGGCACAGATACGCAGTATTTT,CASSQGLVGTDTQYF
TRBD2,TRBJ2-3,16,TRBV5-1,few,TGCGCCAGCAGCTTAGCCCTAGCGGTCGGCACAGATACGCAGTATTTT,CASSLALAVGTDTQYF
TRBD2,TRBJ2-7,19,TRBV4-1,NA,TGCGCCAGCAGCCCCTGGGGTAGCGGGAGCAGAACAGACTCCTACGAGCAGTACTTC,CASSPWGSGSRTDSYEQYF
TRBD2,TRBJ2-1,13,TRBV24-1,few,TGTGCCACCAGTGATCCACTAGCGAATGAGCAGTTCTTC,CATSDPLANEQFF
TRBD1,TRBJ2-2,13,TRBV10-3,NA,TGTGCCATCTCGGACAGGACCGCCGGGGAGCTGTTTTTT,CAISDRTAGELFF
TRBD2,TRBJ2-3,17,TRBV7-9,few,TGTGCCAGCAGCAGGCGACCGGGACTAGCGTTTACCGATACGCAGTATTTT,CASSRRPGLAFTDTQYF
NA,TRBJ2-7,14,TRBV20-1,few,TGCAGTGCTAGCATCGGGTCCCACAAATACGAGCAGTACTTC,CSASIGSHKYEQYF